This T cell receptor beta chain came from a study of blood T cell repertoires in COVID-19. Study in general: COVID-19 samples, acute and convalescent, were from the United States, Italy and Spain.

Using immunoSEQ multiplex PCR, the repertoire was profiled, and TCRdb retains in-frame clones only, with some absent. The sample yields about 170,000 clones, about 85% seen once. From germline, CDR1 is WSHSY and CDR2 SAAADI. V was pared by 9 bases and J by 3 bases, with 17 bases between. This CDR3 contains 14 residues. This chain uses TRBV10-2 with TRBJ1-1; TRBD1 is a possible D gene (6 bases). Specimen: peripheral blood. The receptor was isolated from a woman aged 70-85 years with COVID-19, enrolled during active disease. This CDR3 reads CARDSLPPDTEAFF. Here the CDR3 DNA reads TGCGCCAGGGACAGCCTCCCCCCGGACACTGAAGCTTTCTTT.